The 19 T cell receptor beta chains in this list originate from one sample, sequenced in a study of patients and donors after allogeneic stem cell transplantation. TCRdb ran MiXCR on the RT-PCR reads and lists one entry per CDR3 protein. Of 50,000 to 60,000 distinct CDR3 sequences in the sample, 13% were seen once. The sequencing sample was made of blood, either unsorted or a sorted T cell fraction (not recorded which). Receptors were obtained from a human donor who was either an allogeneic HSCT recipient or a stem cell or donor lymphocyte infusion donor (not recorded which). It is not recorded whose cells these are; they may come from a transplant donor.

This clonotype came up a few times. The J gene is TRBJ2-1, the V gene TRBV24-1, with 10 nucleotides matching TRBD2. V gave up 5 bases and J gave up 2 bases; unmatched junction bases: 8. Germline-derived CDR1 and CDR2 are KGHDR and SFDVKD. The CDR3 is 17 amino acids. The CDR3 bases are TGTGCCACCAGTGGTCGGGTCACTAGCGGGACCTACAATGAGCAGTTCTTC. This sequence encodes CATSGRVTSGTYNEQFF.

The rearrangement links TRBV12-3 or TRBV12-4 to TRBJ2-5; 9 bases fit TRBD2. The CDR3 has 15 residues. The junction had 5 bases not matched to a gene; V was cut back by 3 bases and J by 3 bases. The CDR3 bases are TGTGCCAGCAGTTTTACGGGACTAGCAGAAGAGACCCAGTACTTC. It specifies CASSFTGLAEETQYF.

The chain recombines TRBV19 with TRBJ2-7; 8 bases map to TRBD1. Unmatched junction bases numbered 6, after V lost 3 bases and J lost 2 bases. The CDR3 has 15 amino acids. Germline CDR1 LNHDA, CDR2 SQIVND (reference sequence). The CDR3 DNA follows: TGTGCCAGTAGTATGGGCTGGACAGGGACCTACGAGCAGTACTTC. Protein product: CASSMGWTGTYEQYF. Filled out from reference TRBV19 and TRBJ2-7, the complete variable domain reads DGGITQSPKYLFRKEGQNVTLSCEQNLNHDAMYWYRQDPGQGLRLIYYSQIVNDFQKGDIAEGYSVSREKKESFPLTVTSAQKNPTAFYLCASSMGWTGTYEQYFGPGTRLTVT.

This clonotype occurred many times. This chain links TRBV7-9 with TRBJ1-5; no firm D call. The germline CDR1 and CDR2 sequences are SEHNR and FQNEAQ (reference sequence). This CDR3 spans 15 amino acids. V was shortened by 4 bases and J by 4 bases, with 14 bases between the two germline ends. The CDR3 nucleotides are TGTGCCAGCAGCTCCCCGGACGAGAAAAATCAGCCCCAGCATTTT. This gives the protein CASSSPDEKNQPQHF.

At least ten counts were recorded for this clonotype. The chain carries TRBV20-1 and TRBJ1-1, with D uncertain. V gave up 5 bases and J gave up 3 bases, with 10 bases separating them. Germline CDR1 DFQATT, CDR2 SNEGSKA (reference sequence). The CDR3 length is 12 residues. CDR3 region: CSAEIWDTEAFF. Here the CDR3 DNA reads TGCAGTGCTGAGATCTGGGACACTGAAGCTTTCTTT.

This clonotype was picked up a small number of times. V is TRBV27 and J is TRBJ1-2; TRBD1 matches 8 bases. This CDR3 is 14 amino acids long. The V gene end was trimmed by 4 bases and the J gene end by 4 bases; junction bases not matched to a gene: 5. Looked up from germline, CDR1 is MNHEY and CDR2 is SMNVEV (reference sequence). The CDR3 bases are TGTGCCAGCAGTTCTCAGGGGGCGTCCTATGGCTACACCTTC. Encoded protein: CASSSQGASYGYTF.

This clonotype was seen repeatedly, ten times or more. As DNA, the CDR3 is TGTGCCAGCAGTGAGGGGGGACAGGTATACCTCAGGAATCAGCCCCAGCATTTT. Its protein product is CASSEGGQVYLRNQPQHF. V usage is TRBV6-1 and J usage is TRBJ1-5, with 8 bases aligning to TRBD1. V shed 3 bases, J shed 4 bases, and the junction held 14 bases outside the gene matches. Germline loops: CDR1 MNHNS, CDR2 SASEGT. The CDR3 runs to 18 residues.

The chain employs TRBV2 and TRBJ2-1; a possible D gene is TRBD1 (6 bases). The CDR3 length is 13 residues. The germline V gene has CDR1 SNHLY and CDR2 FYNNEI. Here the CDR3 reads CVAQGYAYNEQFF. CDR3 nucleotides: TGTGTCGCACAGGGCTACGCCTACAATGAGCAGTTCTTC.

A few counts support this clonotype. This sequence joins TRBV20-1 and TRBJ2-1, with D perhaps TRBD2 (5 bases). Trimming took 1 base from V and 4 from J, leaving 26 bases between them. This CDR3 region has 19 residues. Germline lookup yields CDR1 DFQATT and CDR2 SNEGSKA (reference sequence). CDR3 amino acids: CSARASLGLANIQYNEQFF. The CDR3 DNA follows: TGCAGTGCTAGAGCCTCCCTAGGACTGGCCAATATTCAATACAATGAGCAGTTCTTC.

This clonotype was counted ten times or more. The J gene is TRBJ2-7, the V gene TRBV25-1; D call uncertain. The CDR3 runs 12 residues. CDR1 and CDR2 from the germline V gene are MGHDK and SYGVNS. V lost 3 bases and J lost 4, with 7 bases in between. CDR3 sequence (DNA): TGTGCCAGCAGTGACTTCTTTTACGAGCAGTACTTC. It yields the protein CASSDFFYEQYF.

By share, this clonotype ranks as medium-sized (0.01 to 0.1%). The rearrangement joins TRBV12-3 or TRBV12-4 to TRBJ1-5; tentative D call: TRBD1 (5 bases). The CDR3 has 15 amino acids. Trimming took 4 bases from V and 4 from J, leaving 14 bases between them. The DNA for the CDR3 is TGTGCCAGCAGTTCCGGGACCTTCCATAATCAGCCCCAGCATTTT. It specifies CASSSGTFHNQPQHF.

Only a few counts were recorded for this clonotype. The genes are TRBV9 and TRBJ2-1; tentatively, D is TRBD2 (6 bases). Germline assignment: CDR1 SGDLS and CDR2 YYNGEE. The CDR3 is made up of 14 amino acids. V was pared by 0 bases and J by 5 bases, with 9 bases between. The CDR3 region is CASSVAGGDNEQFF. In DNA form, the CDR3 reads TGTGCCAGCAGCGTAGCAGGAGGGGACAATGAGCAGTTCTTC.

The V call is TRBV3-1, the J call TRBJ2-1; D remains unclear. Germline assignment: CDR1 LGHDT and CDR2 YNNKEL (reference sequence). The CDR3 contains 18 residues. The germline V and J ends were trimmed by 2 bases and 7 bases, with 24 bases remaining between them. The CDR3 sequence: CASSQSPVGSVMGNEQFF. The CDR3 nucleotides are TGTGCCAGCAGCCAATCGCCGGTGGGAAGCGTTATGGGGAATGAGCAGTTCTTC.

This clonotype was seen repeatedly, ten times or more. This rearrangement joins TRBV12-3 or TRBV12-4 to TRBJ1-3; the match to TRBD1 covers 8 bases. This CDR3 region has 14 residues. V lost 3 bases, J lost 4 bases, and 2 bases stayed unmatched. CDR3 coding DNA: TGTGCCAGCAGTTTCAGGGGGCTAGGAAACACCATATATTTT. Amino acids: CASSFRGLGNTIYF.

This clonotype has just a few counts. The chain is built from TRBV24-1 and TRBJ2-3; D is uncertain. The CDR3 has 15 amino acids. Per the germline V gene, CDR1 is KGHDR and CDR2 is SFDVKD. Trimming left V 0 bases short and J 2 bases short, with 8 bases between. CDR3 bases: TGTGCCACCAGTGATTTGCACTTAAACACAGATACGCAGTATTTT. As protein: CATSDLHLNTDTQYF.

This clonotype came up a few times. V gene TRBV7-8 combines with J gene TRBJ1-1; 9 bases agree with TRBD1. After removal of 0 bases from V and 0 bases from J, the junction contained 8 bases not matched to a gene. This CDR3 region has 18 residues. Germline V gene lookup returns CDR1 SGHVS and CDR2 FQNEAQ. DNA for the CDR3: TGTGCCAGCAGCTTAGCCGGACAGGGGCGATTATTGAACACTGAAGCTTTCTTT. Translation gives CASSLAGQGRLLNTEAFF.

This clonotype was counted a few times. This chain uses TRBV27 with TRBJ2-3; D is unresolved. V lost 4 bases and J lost 5, with 13 bases in between. The CDR3 loop spans 14 amino acids. Germline V gene sequence: CDR1 MNHEY, CDR2 SMNVEV (reference sequence). This CDR3 reads CASSSSYWGDTQYF. The CDR3 nucleotides read TGTGCCAGCAGTTCATCCTATTGGGGAGATACGCAGTATTTT.

The rearrangement joins TRBV27 to TRBJ2-7, with D tentatively TRBD1 or TRBD2 (5 bases each). The V end was cut by 0 bases, the J end by 5 bases, with 11 bases between. The CDR3 has 14 residues. Per the germline V gene, CDR1 is MNHEY and CDR2 is SMNVEV (reference sequence). CDR3 nucleotide sequence: TGTGCCAGCAGTTTATCGGCGTGGGGGAACGAGCAGTACTTC. This sequence encodes CASSLSAWGNEQYF.

This chain links TRBV12-3 or TRBV12-4 with TRBJ2-1; TRBD2 matches 10 bases. This CDR3 has 14 residues. After removal of 5 bases from V and 7 bases from J, the junction contained 5 bases not matched to a gene. CDR3 in amino acids: CASSGVAGGNEQFF. The CDR3 DNA reads TGTGCCAGCAGTGGAGTAGCGGGGGGAAATGAGCAGTTCTTC.